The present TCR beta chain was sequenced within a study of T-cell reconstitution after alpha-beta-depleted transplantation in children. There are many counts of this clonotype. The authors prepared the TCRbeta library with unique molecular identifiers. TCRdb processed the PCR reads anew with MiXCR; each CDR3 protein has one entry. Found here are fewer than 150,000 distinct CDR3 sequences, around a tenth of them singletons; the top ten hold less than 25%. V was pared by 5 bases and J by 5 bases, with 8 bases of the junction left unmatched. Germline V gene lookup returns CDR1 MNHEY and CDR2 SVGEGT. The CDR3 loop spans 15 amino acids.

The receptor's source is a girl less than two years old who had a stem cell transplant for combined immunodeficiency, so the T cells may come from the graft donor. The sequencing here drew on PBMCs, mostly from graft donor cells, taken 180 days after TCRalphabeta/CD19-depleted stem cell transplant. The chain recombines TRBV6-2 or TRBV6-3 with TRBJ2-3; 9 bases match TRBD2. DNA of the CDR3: TGTGCCAGCAGTCCCGGACTAGCGAACGTAGATACGCAGTATTTT. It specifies CASSPGLANVDTQYF.